A single sample is the source of the 25 T cell receptor beta chains below, sequenced in a study of blood T cell repertoires in COVID-19. Sequencing used immunoSEQ multiplex PCR; TCRdb keeps in-frame clones, though not all of them. The table lists 360,000 or so clones, about nine tenths of them singletons. Sequencing input: PBMCs or T cells enriched from blood (not recorded which). These receptors were collected from a woman in her thirties who had been exposed to COVID-19.

Of note for this clone: Other nucleotide sequences from this sample produce the same CDR3. V gene TRBV9 combines with J gene TRBJ1-3, with 8 nucleotides matching TRBD1. The CDR3 spans 15 residues. The germline gives CDR1 SGDLS, CDR2 YYNGEE. With V trimmed by 0 bases and J by 1 base, 0 bases remained unmatched. CDR3 protein: CASSVGTGSGNTIYF. CDR3 sequence (DNA): TGTGCCAGCAGCGTAGGGACAGGGTCTGGAAACACCATATATTTT.

The chain has TRBV19 and TRBJ2-7, with 13 bases aligning to TRBD2. V lost 5 bases, J lost 3 bases, and 4 bases stayed unmatched. This CDR3 is built from 15 residues. The germline gives CDR1 LNHDA, CDR2 SQIVND (reference sequence). Here the CDR3 DNA reads TGTGCCAGTAGTGCGACTAGCGGGAGGCGCTACGAGCAGTACTTC. It is translated as CASSATSGRRYEQYF.

The DNA of the CDR3 is TGTGCCAGCAGTTTAAAGATCCGGGGTAGGGAGCAGTACTTC. Amino acid sequence: CASSLKIRGREQYF. V and J are TRBV28 and TRBJ2-7, with D perhaps matching TRBD2 (5 bases). The V gene lost 2 bases and the J gene lost 7 bases, with 15 bases spanning the gap. Germline V gene lookup returns CDR1 MDHEN and CDR2 SYDVKM. This CDR3 is built from 14 residues.

This clone has more than one count but fewer than ten. The V call is TRBV27, the J call TRBJ1-3, with TRBD1 as a possible D gene (5 bases). The V end lost 5 bases, the J end lost 2 bases, and 7 bases lay between the germline ends. CDR1 is MNHEY and CDR2 is SMNVEV in the germline V gene (reference sequence). This CDR3 comprises 13 residues. In DNA, the CDR3 is TGTGCCAGCAGTGCGGGGGCTGGAAACACCATATATTTT. Protein sequence: CASSAGAGNTIYF.

The chain recombines TRBV27 with TRBJ2-5; the D is unclear. Germline values: CDR1 MNHEY, CDR2 SMNVEV (reference sequence). V lost 4 bases and J 4 bases, leaving 13 bases between the germline ends. This CDR3 is built from 14 residues. CDR3 sequence (DNA): TGTGCCAGCAGTTCCCTTGAAGCCCGAGAGACCCAGTACTTC. This codes for CASSSLEARETQYF.

The chain employs TRBV14 and TRBJ2-3, with 10 positions matching TRBD1. CDR1 and CDR2 from the germline V gene are SGHDN and FVKESK. The V segment lost 4 bases and the J segment 3 bases; nucleotides outside the gene matches: 4. The CDR3 has 15 residues. CDR3 sequence reads: CASSPGQGFTDTQYF. The CDR3 DNA follows: TGTGCCAGCAGCCCGGGACAGGGGTTTACAGATACGCAGTATTTT. The full variable domain, in which reference TRBV14 and TRBJ2-3 provide the parts outside the CDR3, is EAGVTQFPSHSVIEKGQTVTLRCDPISGHDNLYWYRRVMGKEIKFLLHFVKESKQDESGMPNNRFLAERTGGTYSTLKVQPAELEDSGVYFCASSPGQGFTDTQYFGPGTRLTVL.

In this sample, this clone turned up once. V is TRBV10-3 and J is TRBJ1-2; TRBD1 matches at 10 bases. Germline V gives CDR1 ENHRY, CDR2 SYGVKD. Germline trimming cut 0 bases from V and 3 bases from J; bases unmatched to any gene: 1. This CDR3 is 15 amino acids long. The CDR3: CAISESTGGDYGYTF. CDR3 bases: TGTGCCATCAGTGAGTCGACAGGGGGCGACTATGGCTACACCTTC.

The rearrangement links TRBV28 to TRBJ1-5; the D gene is possibly TRBD1 (5 bases). The germline V gene encodes CDR1 MDHEN and CDR2 SYDVKM. The CDR3 spans 14 residues. Trimming cost V 6 bases and J 0 bases, with 9 bases left between them. The CDR3 reads CASRADSSNQPQHF. The CDR3 nucleotides read TGTGCCAGCAGGGCAGACAGTAGCAATCAGCCCCAGCATTTT.

V gene TRBV10-3 combines with J gene TRBJ2-5; 8 bases match TRBD2. There are 15 residues in the CDR3. The J segment lost 4 bases and the V segment lost 4 bases, leaving 8 bases of the junction unmatched. Germline V gives CDR1 ENHRY, CDR2 SYGVKD. CDR3 nucleotide sequence: TGTGCCATCAGTGTGGGGGCGGGGGGCGGAGAGACCCAGTACTTC. Translated, it gives CAISVGAGGGETQYF.

The genes are TRBV9 and TRBJ2-1; D is ambiguous. The CDR3 is 16 amino acids. Germline V CDR1 and CDR2: SGDLS, YYNGEE. The V end lost 4 bases, the J end lost 0 bases, and 14 bases lay between the germline ends. The DNA of the CDR3 is TGTGCCAGCAGCCCAGGCACCCCGAGCTCCTACAATGAGCAGTTCTTC. Translating gives CASSPGTPSSYNEQFF.

The rearrangement joins TRBV6-5 to TRBJ2-7; 13 positions match TRBD2. The V and J ends lost 6 bases and 3 bases, in that order; junction bases with no gene match: 5. This CDR3 is 15 amino acids long. Germline V gene sequence: CDR1 MNHEY, CDR2 SVGAGI. The CDR3 reads CASSQTSGRIYEQYF. The CDR3 DNA follows: TGTGCCAGCAGCCAGACTAGCGGGAGGATCTACGAGCAGTACTTC.

The J gene is TRBJ1-5, the V gene TRBV3-1 (or the pseudogene TRBV3-2), with D hard to call. V was cut by 1 base and J by 3 bases, with 13 bases left in between. Germline CDR1 is LGHDT and CDR2 is YNNKEL (reference sequence). This CDR3 region has 16 residues. The CDR3 loop reads CASSQASGRANQPQHF. In DNA, the CDR3 is TGTGCCAGCAGCCAAGCCTCCGGGCGGGCCAATCAGCCCCAGCATTTT.

A single count supports this clone. The V and J genes are TRBV27 and TRBJ2-5; 13 positions agree with TRBD2. The CDR3 has 18 amino acids. Germline CDR1 and CDR2: MNHEY and SMNVEV (reference sequence). V gave up 1 base and J gave up 5 bases; unmatched junction bases: 10. In nucleotides, the CDR3 is TGTGCCAGCAGTTTATTGGGACTAGCGGGGCCCCGGAGGGAGACCCAGTACTTC. As protein: CASSLLGLAGPRRETQYF.

The chain uses TRBV6-4 and TRBJ1-1; D uncertain. V lost 6 bases to trimming and J lost 1 base, with 9 bases between them. CDR3 length: 13 residues. The germline V gene has CDR1 MRHNA and CDR2 SNTAGT. The CDR3 bases are TGTGCCAGCAGCCGTACGGGGAACACTGAAGCTTTCTTT. This encodes CASSRTGNTEAFF.

This chain connects TRBV28 to TRBJ2-7; 11 nucleotides agree with TRBD1. The germline V gene has CDR1 MDHEN and CDR2 SYDVKM. J lost 6 bases, V lost 4 bases, and 11 bases had no gene match. CDR3 length: 16 residues. CDR3 loop: CASSSPDRGRSGEQYF. The CDR3 region has the DNA TGTGCCAGCAGTTCCCCGGACAGGGGGCGTAGTGGCGAGCAGTACTTC. The full variable domain, completed using reference TRBV28 and TRBJ2-7, is DVKVTQSSRYLVKRTGEKVFLECVQDMDHENMFWYRQDPGLGLRLIYFSYDVKMKEKGDIPEGYSVSREKKERFSLILESASTNQTSMYLCASSSPDRGRSGEQYFGPGTRLTVT.

The chain couples TRBV27 to TRBJ2-5, with 9 bases lining up with TRBD2. This CDR3 is built from 13 residues. V gave up 6 bases and J gave up 5 bases; unmatched junction bases: 4. Germline CDR1 and CDR2: MNHEY and SMNVEV (reference sequence). CDR3 DNA sequence: TGTGCCAGCAGCCGAGCGGGAGGTGAGACCCAGTACTTC. Protein sequence: CASSRAGGETQYF.

The J gene is TRBJ2-2, the V gene TRBV2; TRBD1 is a possible D gene (5 bases). In germline, CDR1 is SNHLY, CDR2 FYNNEI. With 7 bases removed from V and 4 bases from J, the gap between germline ends came to 13 bases. This CDR3 is built from 14 residues. This chain's CDR3 is CASNPTVRTGELFF. The CDR3 DNA reads as TGTGCCAGCAACCCGACAGTTCGCACCGGGGAGCTGTTTTTT.

This clone was counted once. The chain links TRBV5-1 to TRBJ2-5; 9 bases are shared with TRBD2. The CDR3 has 15 amino acids. The germline CDR1 and CDR2 sequences are SGHRS and YFSETQ. Germline trimming cut 5 bases from V and 6 bases from J; bases unmatched to any gene: 11. In nucleotides, the CDR3 is TGCGCCAGCAGTTGGCGGGAGGGCCGGTCGAAGACCCAGTACTTC. Its protein product is CASSWREGRSKTQYF.

The chain couples TRBV28 to TRBJ1-2; D is ambiguous. This CDR3 has 12 amino acids. V was trimmed by 11 bases and J by 0 bases, leaving 10 bases between them. Germline V CDR1 and CDR2: MDHEN, SYDVKM. The CDR3 is CALGATNYGYTF. Here the CDR3 DNA reads TGTGCCCTAGGAGCGACTAACTATGGCTACACCTTC.

The rearrangement uses TRBV7-3 and TRBJ2-3; D ambiguous. Germline V gene sequence: CDR1 SGHTA, CDR2 FQGTGA. The ends were cut back, 4 bases at V and 3 bases at J, with 8 bases in the middle. CDR3 length: 13 amino acids. CDR3 sequence: CASSSQRTDTQYF. The CDR3 DNA is TGTGCCAGCAGCTCTCAGAGGACAGATACGCAGTATTTT.

V gene TRBV5-1 combines with J gene TRBJ2-1, with TRBD2 identical over 14 bases. The CDR3 sequence is 18 residues long. J gave up 5 bases and V 4 bases, and 11 bases lay outside the gene matches. Germline loops: CDR1 SGHRS, CDR2 YFSETQ. The CDR3 loop is CASSEGLAGDSGDNEQFF. The CDR3 nucleotides read TGCGCCAGCAGCGAGGGACTAGCGGGAGATAGTGGGGACAATGAGCAGTTCTTC. Complete variable domain (other parts from reference TRBV5-1 and TRBJ2-1): KAGVTQTPRYLIKTRGQQVTLSCSPISGHRSVSWYQQTPGQGLQFLFEYFSETQRNKGNFPGRFSGRQFSNSRSEMNVSTLELGDSALYLCASSEGLAGDSGDNEQFFGPGTRLTVL.

The chain couples TRBV2 to TRBJ2-7; TRBD2 agrees at 10 bases. The germline CDR1 and CDR2 sequences are SNHLY and FYNNEI. V was clipped by 4 bases and J by 4 bases; unmatched bases: 10. The CDR3 contains 16 residues. The CDR3 DNA is TGTGCCAGCAGTGGTTCGGTAGCGGGGGGACGATACGAGCAGTACTTC. This encodes CASSGSVAGGRYEQYF.

V and J are TRBV28 and TRBJ1-5, with a weak D call TRBD1 (6 bases). The CDR3 sequence is 14 residues long. Germline CDR1 MDHEN, CDR2 SYDVKM. Between the trimmed V and J ends, which lost 10 bases and 6 bases, there was a span of 19 bases. The CDR3 DNA is TGTGCCACCTACCCCTGGACAGAGGGTCAGCCCCAGCATTTT. This encodes CATYPWTEGQPQHF.

V and J are TRBV6-1 and TRBJ2-3; TRBD2 aligns across 9 bases. CDR1 is MNHNS and CDR2 is SASEGT in the germline V gene. CDR3 size: 14 residues. After removal of 4 bases from V and 3 bases from J, the junction contained 2 bases not matched to a gene. The CDR3 sequence is CASSVAGVTDTQYF. The CDR3 DNA reads TGTGCCAGCAGTGTAGCGGGAGTGACAGATACGCAGTATTTT.

The chain joins TRBV4-2 to TRBJ2-7; 8 nucleotides align to TRBD1. The J segment lost 1 base and the V segment lost 6 bases, leaving 8 bases of the junction unmatched. CDR3 length: 15 residues. Per the germline V gene, CDR1 is LGHNA and CDR2 is YNFKEQ. This chain's CDR3 is CASRYMTGESYEQYF. DNA of the CDR3: TGTGCCAGCAGATACATGACAGGGGAGTCCTACGAGCAGTACTTC.